This T cell receptor (beta chain) emerged from a study of regulatory and conventional T cells in RAG deficiency. The sorted regulatory T cells were CD4+, CD25-high and CD127-low, with genomic DNA sequenced. Sequencing used immunoSEQ multiplex PCR; TCRdb keeps in-frame clones, though not all of them. The repertoire holds about 28,000 clones, with about 93% as singletons. These data were also filed under a second study, of regulatory T cells. From that second work: The primer mix had 52 TRBV and 13 TRBJ primers.

Sequenced input: Tregs sorted from blood. The receptor comes from a human donor in good health.

DNA of the CDR3: TGTGCCAGCAGCTTGGTCGGCCAGGGTGGCAATCAGCCCCAGCATTTT. Translated, it gives CASSLVGQGGNQPQHF. This chain uses TRBV5-5 with TRBJ1-5, with D perhaps TRBD1 (5 bases). The CDR3 loop spans 16 amino acids. V lost 0 bases, J lost 2 bases, and 12 bases lay in between. The germline gives CDR1 SGHKS, CDR2 YYEKEE (reference sequence).